The rows below give T cell receptor beta chains drawn from one sample of a study of tumor-infiltrating lymphocytes in primary liver carcinoma. TCRdb re-called the multiplex PCR reads with MiXCR, one entry per CDR3 protein. The sample yields about 120,000 distinct CDR3 sequences, approximately 68% seen once. Material: tumor-adjacent normal liver tissue. The receptors were sampled from a woman aged 55-75 years with primary liver carcinoma and hepatitis B virus infection. Each CDR3 is given with its conserved first and last residue. Fields, in order: D gene, J gene, clone size, V gene, CDR3 DNA, CDR3 protein. The D gene is left open where the match is weak. Clone size appears in some rows only: once, few, many, or a class for an expanded clone.

D: .; J: TRBJ2-7; size: many; V: TRBV7-8; DNA: TGTGCCAGCAGCTTATTTGCGGGCATTAACTCCTACGAGCAGTACTTC; CDR3: CASSLFAGINSYEQYF
D: TRBD1; J: TRBJ2-7; size: .; V: TRBV5-1; DNA: TGCGCCGGCAGCTCACCCCGGGACAGGACCTACGGGCAGTACTTC; CDR3: CAGSSPRDRTYGQYF
D: .; J: TRBJ2-2; size: few; V: TRBV5-1; DNA: TGCGCCAGCAGCTATTCGGGACGGAGCTTGAACACCGGGGAGCTGTTATTT; CDR3: CASSYSGRSLNTGELLF
D: .; J: TRBJ2-3; size: .; V: TRBV10-2; DNA: TGCGCCAGCGAACATAGCGGCGGCACAGATACGCAGTATTTT; CDR3: CASEHSGGTDTQYF
D: TRBD1; J: TRBJ1-3; size: .; V: TRBV11-2; DNA: TGTGCCAGCAGTTCACCGGGACAGGGAGGACTCGCCTCTGGAAACATCATATATTTT; CDR3: CASSSPGQGGLASGNIIYF
D: .; J: TRBJ2-3; size: .; V: TRBV29-1; DNA: TGCAGCGTTTTAATGGATTCCACAGATACGCAGTATTTT; CDR3: CSVLMDSTDTQYF
D: .; J: TRBJ2-1; size: .; V: TRBV11-1; DNA: TGTGCCAGCAGCCATACTGAGAACTCCTTCAATGAGCAGTTCTTC; CDR3: CASSHTENSFNEQFF
D: TRBD1; J: TRBJ2-7; size: .; V: TRBV11-2; DNA: TGTGCCAGTAGCCTAGGGACAGGGAGAGCCCACGAGCAGTACTTC; CDR3: CASSLGTGRAHEQYF
D: .; J: TRBJ2-7; size: few; V: TRBV28; DNA: TGTGCCAGCAGTTCAGGACGGGGTGTATACGAGCAGTACTTC; CDR3: CASSSGRGVYEQYF
D: TRBD1; J: TRBJ2-6; size: many; V: TRBV6-5; DNA: TGTGCCAGCTATAACCCGGACAGGGAAATATTTGGGGCCAACGTCCTGACTTTC; CDR3: CASYNPDREIFGANVLTF
D: .; J: TRBJ2-7; size: .; V: TRBV28; DNA: TGTGCCGGCAGTTCTCATCCAGGGTCCGAGCAGTATTTC; CDR3: CAGSSHPGSEQYF
D: .; J: TRBJ2-3; size: .; V: TRBV28; DNA: TGTGCCAGCACGGACACCAGCACAGATACGCAGTATTTT; CDR3: CASTDTSTDTQYF
D: TRBD2; J: TRBJ2-1; size: many; V: TRBV5-1; DNA: TGCGCCAGCAGCTTATATCCGGGACTAGTAACCTACAATGAGCAGTTCTTC; CDR3: CASSLYPGLVTYNEQFF
D: TRBD1; J: TRBJ2-3; size: once; V: TRBV12-3/TRBV12-4; DNA: TGTGACAGCAGGATATCCGGGACAGGGATCGGAGCAGGTACGCAGTATTTT; CDR3: CDSRISGTGIGAGTQYF
D: TRBD1; J: TRBJ1-5; size: .; V: TRBV10-1; DNA: TGCGCCAGCAGTGAGGACAGGGTGGGGAAGTATAGTAATCAGCCCCAGCATTTT; CDR3: CASSEDRVGKYSNQPQHF
D: TRBD1; J: TRBJ2-7; size: .; V: TRBV5-8; DNA: TGTGGCAGCAGCTCCCCGGGACAGGGTCTCTATGAGCAGTACTTC; CDR3: CGSSSPGQGLYEQYF
D: .; J: TRBJ1-5; size: .; V: TRBV4-2; DNA: TGTGCTAGCAACCAAGGGGACAGCAATCAGCCCCAGCATTTT; CDR3: CASNQGDSNQPQHF
D: .; J: TRBJ2-5; size: .; V: TRBV11-2; DNA: TGTGCCAACAGCCCACTAGGGACCCAGTACTTC; CDR3: CANSPLGTQYF
D: .; J: TRBJ1-1; size: .; V: TRBV11-2; DNA: TGTGCCAGCAACTTTCTGCGTATGAACACTGAAGCTTTCTTT; CDR3: CASNFLRMNTEAFF
D: .; J: TRBJ1-1; size: .; V: TRBV29-1; DNA: TGCAGCGTTGGAAAACCGTGGCCCGGACGAAGGGCTTTCTTT; CDR3: CSVGKPWPGRRAFF
D: .; J: TRBJ1-1; size: many; V: TRBV13; DNA: TGTGCCAGCAGCCCCCTACCTGGCACTGAAGCTTTCTTT; CDR3: CASSPLPGTEAFF
D: .; J: TRBJ1-5; size: .; V: TRBV2; DNA: TGTGCCAGCACTGTGGAGGGAATTTATAGCAATCAGCCCCAGCATTTT; CDR3: CASTVEGIYSNQPQHF
D: .; J: TRBJ2-3; size: .; V: TRBV11-3; DNA: TGCGCCAGCAGCTCTATCGGGGTTAGCACAGATACGCAGTATTTT; CDR3: CASSSIGVSTDTQYF
D: TRBD1; J: TRBJ1-1; size: many; V: TRBV12-3/TRBV12-4; DNA: TGTGCCAGCAGTTCCAGGGGGGGTGGTGAAGCTTTCTTT; CDR3: CASSSRGGGEAFF
D: TRBD1; J: TRBJ1-6; size: .; V: TRBV28; DNA: TGTGCCAGCAGTTTAACGACAGGGGGTAGTACTTTACCCCTCCACTTT; CDR3: CASSLTTGGSTLPLHF
D: TRBD2; J: TRBJ2-3; size: few; V: TRBV6-4; DNA: TGTGCCAGCAGTGAGTCTAGCGGGCCTACCACAGATACGCAGTATTTT; CDR3: CASSESSGPTTDTQYF
D: .; J: TRBJ1-5; size: .; V: TRBV28; DNA: TGTGCCAGCAGTTCAACAGATACGCAGCATTTT; CDR3: CASSSTDTQHF
D: .; J: TRBJ1-1; size: many; V: TRBV29-1; DNA: TGCAGCGTTGGGGGGGGCAGCTACTCTGAAGCTTTCTTT; CDR3: CSVGGGSYSEAFF
D: TRBD1; J: TRBJ1-6; size: once; V: TRBV6-5; DNA: TGTGCCAGCAGTTACCCAGGGGGTGTGAATTCACCCCTCCACTTT; CDR3: CASSYPGGVNSPLHF
D: TRBD2; J: TRBJ2-1; size: .; V: TRBV11-2; DNA: TGTGCCAGCAGCCCGCCCGGGGGGGGCAGGCTCTCCTATAATGAGCAGTTCTTC; CDR3: CASSPPGGGRLSYNEQFF
D: .; J: TRBJ2-7; size: .; V: TRBV24-1; DNA: TGTGCCACCGGTGATTACCACGAACAGTACTTC; CDR3: CATGDYHEQYF
D: .; J: TRBJ2-3; size: .; V: TRBV7-9; DNA: TGTGCCAGCACCTTATCCACAGATACGCAGTATTTT; CDR3: CASTLSTDTQYF
D: .; J: TRBJ1-6; size: .; V: TRBV11-2; DNA: TGTGCCAGGAGCTTTGTTGAATGGGGCAGAAGAGATTATTCACTGCTCCACTTT; CDR3: CARSFVEWGRRDYSLLHF
D: TRBD1; J: TRBJ2-7; size: .; V: TRBV5-1; DNA: TGCGCCAGCAGCTTGTGGCAGGGGGCAAACGAGCATTACTTC; CDR3: CASSLWQGANEHYF
D: .; J: TRBJ2-1; size: .; V: TRBV29-1; DNA: TGCAGCGTTGTCGGGGATCCACGCGGAGAGCAGTTCTTC; CDR3: CSVVGDPRGEQFF
D: .; J: TRBJ2-2; size: .; V: TRBV11-2; DNA: TGTGCCAGCAGCTTAGATCGGAGCCTAGCGTTTAACACCGGGGAGCTGTTTTTT; CDR3: CASSLDRSLAFNTGELFF
D: .; J: TRBJ2-7; size: .; V: TRBV6-6; DNA: TGTGCCAGCAGTTACTCGGGGAGGACAGCTACCTACGAGCAATACTTC; CDR3: CASSYSGRTATYEQYF
D: .; J: TRBJ2-2; size: .; V: TRBV29-1; DNA: TGCAGCGTTTGGGAACAGGGAGTCCCCGGGGAGCTGTTTTTC; CDR3: CSVWEQGVPGELFF
D: .; J: TRBJ2-7; size: few; V: TRBV2; DNA: TGTGCCAGACACCCGTTAGGGGTCTACGAGCAGTACTTC; CDR3: CARHPLGVYEQYF
D: TRBD2; J: TRBJ2-7; size: .; V: TRBV12-3/TRBV12-4; DNA: TGTGCCAGCAGTTTATTCGTCGGGACTAGCGGTAGGCGGGAGCAGTACTTC; CDR3: CASSLFVGTSGRREQYF
D: .; J: TRBJ1-5; size: .; V: TRBV29-1; DNA: TGCAGCGTCGGGACTAGCGGAGCAGATATGCAGCATTTT; CDR3: CSVGTSGADMQHF
D: .; J: TRBJ2-3; size: .; V: TRBV6-1; DNA: TGTGCCAGCAATGTTTCGGGGGATGGAAGGACGCAGTATTTT; CDR3: CASNVSGDGRTQYF
D: .; J: TRBJ2-2; size: .; V: TRBV2; DNA: TGTGCCGCCAGTACCGGGACGGGGGGCATCGGGGAGCTGTTTTTT; CDR3: CAASTGTGGIGELFF
D: .; J: TRBJ2-3; size: .; V: TRBV4-2; DNA: TGTGCCAGCAACCAGTATGGGAACTCCCAAAGAGGTGATACGCAGTATTTT; CDR3: CASNQYGNSQRGDTQYF
D: TRBD1; J: TRBJ2-6; size: many; V: TRBV5-6; DNA: TGTGCCAGCAGCTTTAGACAGGGCCTCACGAACGTCCTGACTTTC; CDR3: CASSFRQGLTNVLTF
D: TRBD2; J: TRBJ2-2; size: many; V: TRBV5-5; DNA: TGTGCCAGCAGCCCCGGGGGGGGGAACACCGGGGAGCTGTTTTTT; CDR3: CASSPGGGNTGELFF
D: .; J: TRBJ1-1; size: .; V: TRBV6-1; DNA: TGTGCCATCAGTGAATCTCGGAACACTGGAGCTTTCTTT; CDR3: CAISESRNTGAFF
D: TRBD2; J: TRBJ2-2; size: .; V: TRBV28; DNA: TGTGCCAGCAGTCCTCCTAGCGGTAACACCGGGGAGCTGTTTTTT; CDR3: CASSPPSGNTGELFF
D: .; J: TRBJ1-2; size: once; V: TRBV6-2/TRBV6-3; DNA: TGTACCAGCAGGCCTACAGGGACTAACTATGGCTACACCTTC; CDR3: CTSRPTGTNYGYTF
D: .; J: TRBJ1-1; size: many; V: TRBV5-1; DNA: TGCGCCAGCAGTACTCAGGGTGGTACTTTACTGTCTGAAGCTTTCTTT; CDR3: CASSTQGGTLLSEAFF
D: TRBD2; J: TRBJ2-7; size: .; V: TRBV10-2; DNA: TGCGCCAGCAGCGCTAGCGGGAGGCCGAGCTCCTACGGGCAGTACTTC; CDR3: CASSASGRPSSYGQYF
D: .; J: TRBJ1-4; size: .; V: TRBV7-9; DNA: TGTGCCAGCAGCTTTAGGGAGGGCACTAATGAAAAACTGTTTTTT; CDR3: CASSFREGTNEKLFF
D: .; J: TRBJ2-7; size: few; V: TRBV11-2; DNA: TGTGCCAGCAGCTTAGGGCCTAGTGGGTGCTACGAGCAGTACTTC; CDR3: CASSLGPSGCYEQYF
D: .; J: TRBJ2-1; size: .; V: TRBV13; DNA: TGTGCCAGCAGCTCACGCTCTGATTCTAGCAGGGACTCCTACAATGAGCAGTTCTTC; CDR3: CASSSRSDSSRDSYNEQFF
D: .; J: TRBJ1-4; size: .; V: TRBV12-3/TRBV12-4; DNA: TGTACCAGCAGTTTGAACCCGGGCAAGGGAGAAGAAAAACTGTTTTTT; CDR3: CTSSLNPGKGEEKLFF
D: .; J: TRBJ2-3; size: .; V: TRBV10-3; DNA: TGTGCCATCAGTGGGGCGCCTGATACGCAGTATTTT; CDR3: CAISGAPDTQYF
D: TRBD1; J: TRBJ1-5; size: .; V: TRBV6-1; DNA: TGTGCCAACAGGGACAGGGTGGTGTCCCAGCATTTT; CDR3: CANRDRVVSQHF